A single sample gave rise to the 18 T cell receptor beta chains below, sequenced in a study of blood T cells in healthy people across ages. A J-beta primer mix and a sample-barcoded 5' primer were used in a second PCR of about 7 to 12 cycles. Each CDR3 protein is one row after TCRdb ran MiXCR on the 5' RACE reads. The top ten hold approximately 20% of the sample, which has roughly 800,000 distinct CDR3 sequences, more than 45% seen once. Sequences were obtained from blood. Source of these receptors: a man aged 30 to 45 in good health.

Notes on this clonotype: A read error may account for a junction end that differs from germline. CDR3 protein: CASSLETSESCEQYF. The CDR3 DNA reads TGTGCCAGCAGCTTAGAGACTAGTGAATCCTGCGAGCAGTACTTC. The chain has TRBV7-6 and TRBJ2-7; possible D gene TRBD2, 6 bases. CDR1 is SGHVS, CDR2 FNYEAQ, per germline. The CDR3 is made up of 15 amino acids.

The rearrangement uses TRBV2 and TRBJ2-5; D assignment may be TRBD1 or TRBD2 (6 bases each). The CDR3 spans 15 residues. Germline V gives CDR1 SNHLY, CDR2 FYNNEI. Trimming removed 8 bases from V and 2 bases from J, with 18 bases in between. The chain's CDR3 is CASHEGGYFQETQYF. CDR3 bases: TGTGCCAGCCATGAAGGGGGGTACTTTCAAGAGACCCAGTACTTC.

V and J are TRBV12-3 or TRBV12-4 and TRBJ2-1; 11 bases map to TRBD1. After removal of 6 bases from V and 10 bases from J, the junction contained 8 bases not matched to a gene. The CDR3 has 14 amino acids. The CDR3 DNA follows: TGTGCCAGCAGCCGGACAGGGGGCGCGTGGGAGCAGTTCTTC. Its translation is CASSRTGGAWEQFF.

This clonotype showed up just a few times. This chain joins TRBV11-2 and TRBJ2-7; the D gene is possibly TRBD2 (5 bases). Germline-derived CDR1 and CDR2 are SGHAT and FQNNGV. Trimming removed 8 bases at V and 2 bases at J, with 13 bases between. CDR3 size: 13 residues. The CDR3 reads CASSTGETYEQYF. CDR3 sequence (DNA): TGTGCCAGCTCGACTGGGGAGACCTACGAGCAGTACTTC.

The chain has TRBV20-1 and TRBJ2-1; 13 nucleotides agree with TRBD2. The CDR3 consists of 19 residues. CDR1 is DFQATT and CDR2 is SNEGSKA in the germline V gene (reference sequence). V was pared by 6 bases and J by 0 bases, with 14 bases of the junction left unmatched. CDR3 region: CSANNDWTSGGSSYNEQFF. The CDR3 DNA follows: TGCAGTGCAAATAATGATTGGACTAGCGGGGGCAGCTCCTACAATGAGCAGTTCTTC.

The chain couples TRBV7-9 to TRBJ2-1, with a weak D call TRBD2 (6 bases). Trimming took 1 base from V and 4 from J, leaving 20 bases between them. The CDR3 contains 18 residues. The germline V gene has CDR1 SEHNR and CDR2 FQNEAQ (reference sequence). The CDR3 loop reads CASSLVRDFPGLYNEQFF. CDR3 bases: TGTGCCAGCAGCTTAGTTAGGGACTTCCCCGGCCTATACAATGAGCAGTTCTTC.

The chain couples TRBV7-9 to TRBJ2-5, with 9 nucleotides matching TRBD2. There are 13 residues in the CDR3. V was clipped by 4 bases and J by 5 bases; unmatched bases: 2. The V gene's germline CDR1 is SEHNR and CDR2 FQNEAQ (reference sequence). The CDR3 protein is CASSSGTSETQYF. CDR3 bases: TGTGCCAGCAGCTCAGGGACTAGCGAGACCCAGTACTTC.

In its sample, this clonotype was seen a few times. This chain uses TRBV21-1 with TRBJ2-5; TRBD2, the D gene given by the table, was not confirmed from the DNA. TRBV21-1 is a pseudogene. The CDR3 covers 17 residues. CDR3 nucleotide sequence: TGTGCCAGCAGCAAAGTGGGTCTAGCGGGGCGCCAAGAGACCCAGTACTTC. Its protein is CASSKVGLAGRQETQYF.

This CDR3 is CASSLQGVAGIYEQYF. In DNA form, the CDR3 reads TGTGCCAGCAGCTTACAGGGGGTAGCGGGAATCTACGAGCAGTACTTC. This chain links TRBV7-2 with TRBJ2-7, with a tentative D call TRBD2 (8 bases). The CDR3 consists of 16 residues. The germline V gene has CDR1 SGHTA and CDR2 FQGNSA. V was pared by 2 bases and J by 3 bases, with 17 bases between.

This clonotype turned up a few times. In DNA form, the CDR3 reads TGCGCCAGCAACAGGGGGCAAGAGACCCAGTACTTC. This gives the protein CASNRGQETQYF. The V gene is TRBV5-1, the J gene TRBJ2-5; TRBD1 aligns across 8 bases. V was clipped by 6 bases and J by 2 bases; unmatched bases: 0. In germline, CDR1 is SGHRS, CDR2 YFSETQ. The CDR3 length is 12 residues.

The gene calls are TRBV5-1 and TRBJ2-3, with D possibly TRBD1 on 5 matching bases. The V end was cut by 0 bases, the J end by 2 bases, with 13 bases between. The germline V gene encodes CDR1 SGHRS and CDR2 YFSETQ. The CDR3 has 16 residues. Written as DNA, the CDR3 is TGCGCCAGCAGCTTGGATGGGGCCCGGCTCACAGATACGCAGTATTTT. It yields the protein CASSLDGARLTDTQYF.

The chain combines TRBV9 with TRBJ2-1; D is uncertain. Germline V CDR1 and CDR2: SGDLS, YYNGEE. The CDR3 is 16 amino acids. Trimming left V 4 bases short and J 7 bases short, with 21 bases between. In DNA, the CDR3 is TGTGCCAGCAGCCCCCGAGGCGTTGGACCCCCAAATGAGCAGTTCTTC. Translating gives CASSPRGVGPPNEQFF.

The V and J genes are TRBV20-1 and TRBJ2-1; 7 nucleotides agree with TRBD2. The CDR3 covers 12 residues. The V gene end was trimmed by 7 bases and the J gene end by 2 bases; junction bases not matched to a gene: 2. Germline V lookup: CDR1 DFQATT, CDR2 SNEGSKA (reference sequence). CDR3 loop: CSGLATYNEQFF. As DNA, the CDR3 is TGCAGTGGACTAGCAACCTACAATGAGCAGTTCTTC.

This clonotype has only a few counts. This chain uses TRBV20-1 with TRBJ2-7; D possibly matches TRBD1 or TRBD2 (5 bases each). Germline CDR1 DFQATT, CDR2 SNEGSKA (reference sequence). CDR3 size: 12 residues. V lost 8 bases and J 1 base, leaving 12 bases between the germline ends. CDR3 DNA: TGCAGTCCTTGGGACGGATCCTACGAGCAGTACTTC. As protein: CSPWDGSYEQYF.

The chain uses TRBV4-2 and TRBJ2-3; 11 bases map to TRBD2. Trimming removed 2 bases from V and 5 bases from J; junction bases left unmatched: 3. Germline CDR1 LGHNA, CDR2 YNFKEQ. This CDR3 has 15 residues. This CDR3 reads CASSQSGLAEDTQYF. The CDR3, as DNA: TGTGCCAGCAGCCAATCGGGACTAGCGGAAGATACGCAGTATTTT.

This clonotype turned up a few times. V is TRBV4-2 and J is TRBJ2-7; D unclear. Germline values: CDR1 LGHNA, CDR2 YNFKEQ. The CDR3 sequence is 13 residues long. The V end lost 0 bases, the J end lost 9 bases, and 12 bases lay between the germline ends. In DNA form, the CDR3 reads TGTGCCAGCAGCCAAGATCTAATGGGCGTGCAGTACTTC. Translating it yields CASSQDLMGVQYF.

A few counts support this clonotype. J is TRBJ2-1 and V is TRBV6-6; D possibly corresponds to TRBD2 (5 bases). CDR3 length: 12 amino acids. Germline values: CDR1 MNHNY, CDR2 SVGAGI (reference sequence). With 8 bases removed from V and 13 bases from J, the gap between germline ends came to 18 bases. DNA for the CDR3: TGTGCCAGCGAGGCCGCCGGGGTCATACAGTTCTTC. Translation: CASEAAGVIQFF.

The J gene is TRBJ1-1, the V gene TRBV5-1; tentative D call: TRBD1 (6 bases). The CDR3 runs 14 residues. The germline V gene encodes CDR1 SGHRS and CDR2 YFSETQ. V dropped 4 bases and J dropped 7 bases, with 17 bases sitting between them. The CDR3 DNA follows: TGCGCCAGCAGCCTAACGACGGGGGGCTATGAAGCTTTCTTT. It codes for CASSLTTGGYEAFF.